These T cell receptor beta chains were read from a single sample in a study of T cells in Graves' hyperthyroidism and ophthalmopathy. In TCRdb, the multiplex PCR reads were re-called with MiXCR into one record per CDR3 protein. The sample holds roughly 300,000 distinct CDR3 sequences; around a sixth are singletons and the top ten take approximately 49%. Source material: blood. These receptors were taken from a woman in her forties or fifties with Graves' hyperthyroidism. The CDR3 runs from the conserved cysteine through the conserved F or W. Each record gives: D gene, clone size, J gene, V gene, CDR3 DNA, CDR3 protein. A D gene is named only where the DNA matches it firmly. Clone size, where shown, is once, few, many, or a class for clones that have expanded.

-,few,TRBJ2-3,TRBV11-2,TGTGCCAGCAGCTTAGAGGACCCAGATACGCAGTATTTT,CASSLEDPDTQYF
TRBD2,many,TRBJ2-3,TRBV27,TGTGCCAGCAGTTTATCGGTTGTTAGCGGGAGGCGAAGCACAGATACGCAGTATTTT,CASSLSVVSGRRSTDTQYF
TRBD1,few,TRBJ1-2,TRBV6-1,TGTGCCAGCAGTTTCAGGACAGGGGAGGATGGCTACACCTTC,CASSFRTGEDGYTF
-,-,TRBJ2-1,TRBV6-1,TGTGCCAGCACCCCCGGGCAGGCGTCCTACAATGAGCAGTTCTTC,CASTPGQASYNEQFF
TRBD2,-,TRBJ2-1,TRBV6-1,TGTGCCAGCTCACCGCCTGGTAGCGGGAGCTCCTACAATGAGCAGTTCTTC,CASSPPGSGSSYNEQFF
TRBD1,-,TRBJ2-7,TRBV5-4,TGTGCCAGCAGCCCGGACAGGGGAACCAACGAGCAGTACTTC,CASSPDRGTNEQYF
TRBD2,few,TRBJ2-5,TRBV6-6,TGTGCCAGCAGTTACTCCGGGACTAGCGGGTCCATGGGGGAGACCCAGTACTTC,CASSYSGTSGSMGETQYF
TRBD1,-,TRBJ1-5,TRBV7-9,TGTGCCAGCAGCTCGGTGTCCGGGACAGGGTTAGGTCAGCCCCAGCATTTT,CASSSVSGTGLGQPQHF
-,-,TRBJ2-2,TRBV5-1,TGCGCCAGCAGCCCCACGAGGGGCGGGAACACCGGGGAGCTGTTTTTT,CASSPTRGGNTGELFF
-,-,TRBJ2-7,TRBV7-2,TGTGCCAACACACTATTTCCCGGGGTAATGGGCGAGCAGTACTTC,CANTLFPGVMGEQYF
TRBD1,many,TRBJ2-3,TRBV18,TGTGCCAGCTCGCCCACAGGGGACGCAGATACGCAGTATTTT,CASSPTGDADTQYF
-,few,TRBJ2-7,TRBV4-2,TGTGCCAGCAGCCAAGTGGGGGCGGGCCACGAGCAGTACTTC,CASSQVGAGHEQYF
TRBD1,-,TRBJ1-6,TRBV28,TGTGCCAGCAGCCCTCACGGGACAGCCTATAATTCACCCCTCCACTTT,CASSPHGTAYNSPLHF
TRBD2,many,TRBJ2-3,TRBV6-1,TGTGCCAGCAGCCTACTAGCGGACAACACAGATACGCAGTATTTT,CASSLLADNTDTQYF
-,-,TRBJ2-5,TRBV5-1,TGTGCCAGCAGCAAACCCTACAGGGCCTGGTACCAAGAGACCCAGTACTTC,CASSKPYRAWYQETQYF
-,-,TRBJ2-5,TRBV10-3,TGTGCCATCAGCCGGGCAGGGGCCCAAGAGACCCAGTACTTC,CAISRAGAQETQYF
-,-,TRBJ2-1,TRBV29-1,TGCAGCGTTGATGGGACCGCCGGGCCGTACAATGAGCAGTTCTTC,CSVDGTAGPYNEQFF
-,few,TRBJ2-1,TRBV30,TGTGCCTGGAATCAGGGGCGAGTCTCCTACAATGAGCAGTTCTTC,CAWNQGRVSYNEQFF
-,many,TRBJ2-7,TRBV12-3/TRBV12-4,TGTGCCAGCAGTTTAGGGGAAAGAGACGAGCAGTACTTC,CASSLGERDEQYF
TRBD1,-,TRBJ2-5,TRBV11-2,TGTGCCAGCAGCTTAGAGACCCCCGCCAGGGGGACAGAGACCCAGTACTTC,CASSLETPARGTETQYF
TRBD1,few,TRBJ2-5,TRBV5-1,TGCGCCAGCAGCTGGACAGGGGGCGAAGAGACCCAGTACTTC,CASSWTGGEETQYF
-,many,TRBJ2-1,TRBV11-1,TGTGCCAGCAGCTTAGCGCGGCTAACCCATGAGCAGTTCTTC,CASSLARLTHEQFF
-,-,TRBJ1-5,TRBV28,TGTGCCGGCAGCCCGAGCTTAGGCAATCAGCCCCAGCATTTT,CAGSPSLGNQPQHF
TRBD1,many,TRBJ2-5,TRBV28,TGTGCCAGCAGTGCCAGACAGGGGGCCTTGACGACCCAGTACTTC,CASSARQGALTTQYF
-,few,TRBJ2-2,TRBV12-5,TGTGCTAGTGGTTGGTCAGGGGTCGGGGAGCTGTTTTTT,CASGWSGVGELFF
TRBD1,many,TRBJ1-2,TRBV6-5,TGTGCCAGCAGTTACTCGCGGCAGGGGGGCGCTGGCTACACCTTC,CASSYSRQGGAGYTF
TRBD1,many,TRBJ1-4,TRBV29-1,TGCAGCGTCGCCGGGACAGGGGCTGAAAAACTGTTTTTT,CSVAGTGAEKLFF
-,-,TRBJ2-2,TRBV30,TGTGCCTGGAACCGAATTGGGGGCCTCACCGGGGAGCTGTTTTTT,CAWNRIGGLTGELFF
-,few,TRBJ2-2,TRBV7-8,TGTGCCAGCACCCCCGCTGAGGACGGGGAGCTGTTTTTT,CASTPAEDGELFF
TRBD2,-,TRBJ2-2,TRBV6-1,TGTGCCAGCAGTGCGACTAGCCCCAACACCGGGGAGCTGTTTTTT,CASSATSPNTGELFF
TRBD2,few,TRBJ2-7,TRBV15,TGTGCCACCAGCCCCTGGACTAGCGGGAAAGGCGAGCAGTACTTC,CATSPWTSGKGEQYF
TRBD2,-,TRBJ2-6,TRBV10-3,TGTGCCATTGCCAGGACTAGCGGGACCTCTGGGGCCAACGTCCTGACTTTC,CAIARTSGTSGANVLTF
-,-,TRBJ1-2,TRBV10-3,TGTGCCATCAGTGAAGTCAGGGGCTATGGCTACACCTTC,CAISEVRGYGYTF
-,-,TRBJ2-3,TRBV2,TGTGCCAGCAGTTGGGGCTACCGAGAACGCACAGGTACGCAGTATTTT,CASSWGYRERTGTQYF
TRBD2,few,TRBJ2-1,TRBV19,TGTGCCAGTACCCCGGGACTAGCGGCTTACAATGAGCAGTTCTTC,CASTPGLAAYNEQFF
-,many,TRBJ2-7,TRBV6-1,TGTGCCAGCAGCTCTTCGCGGGACAACCCAATGAGGGAGCAGTACTTC,CASSSSRDNPMREQYF
-,-,TRBJ1-4,TRBV19,TGTGCCAGTAGTACAACAGGGCCGGGAGAAAAACTGTTTTTT,CASSTTGPGEKLFF
TRBD2,few,TRBJ2-3,TRBV3-1,TGTGCCAGCAGCCAAGATTTGGCGGGAGGGCCGGGGAGCACAGATACGCAGTATTTT,CASSQDLAGGPGSTDTQYF
-,few,TRBJ2-2,TRBV24-1,TGTGCCACCAGCGGGGCGGTCCTTAGAACCGGGGAGCTGTTTTTT,CATSGAVLRTGELFF